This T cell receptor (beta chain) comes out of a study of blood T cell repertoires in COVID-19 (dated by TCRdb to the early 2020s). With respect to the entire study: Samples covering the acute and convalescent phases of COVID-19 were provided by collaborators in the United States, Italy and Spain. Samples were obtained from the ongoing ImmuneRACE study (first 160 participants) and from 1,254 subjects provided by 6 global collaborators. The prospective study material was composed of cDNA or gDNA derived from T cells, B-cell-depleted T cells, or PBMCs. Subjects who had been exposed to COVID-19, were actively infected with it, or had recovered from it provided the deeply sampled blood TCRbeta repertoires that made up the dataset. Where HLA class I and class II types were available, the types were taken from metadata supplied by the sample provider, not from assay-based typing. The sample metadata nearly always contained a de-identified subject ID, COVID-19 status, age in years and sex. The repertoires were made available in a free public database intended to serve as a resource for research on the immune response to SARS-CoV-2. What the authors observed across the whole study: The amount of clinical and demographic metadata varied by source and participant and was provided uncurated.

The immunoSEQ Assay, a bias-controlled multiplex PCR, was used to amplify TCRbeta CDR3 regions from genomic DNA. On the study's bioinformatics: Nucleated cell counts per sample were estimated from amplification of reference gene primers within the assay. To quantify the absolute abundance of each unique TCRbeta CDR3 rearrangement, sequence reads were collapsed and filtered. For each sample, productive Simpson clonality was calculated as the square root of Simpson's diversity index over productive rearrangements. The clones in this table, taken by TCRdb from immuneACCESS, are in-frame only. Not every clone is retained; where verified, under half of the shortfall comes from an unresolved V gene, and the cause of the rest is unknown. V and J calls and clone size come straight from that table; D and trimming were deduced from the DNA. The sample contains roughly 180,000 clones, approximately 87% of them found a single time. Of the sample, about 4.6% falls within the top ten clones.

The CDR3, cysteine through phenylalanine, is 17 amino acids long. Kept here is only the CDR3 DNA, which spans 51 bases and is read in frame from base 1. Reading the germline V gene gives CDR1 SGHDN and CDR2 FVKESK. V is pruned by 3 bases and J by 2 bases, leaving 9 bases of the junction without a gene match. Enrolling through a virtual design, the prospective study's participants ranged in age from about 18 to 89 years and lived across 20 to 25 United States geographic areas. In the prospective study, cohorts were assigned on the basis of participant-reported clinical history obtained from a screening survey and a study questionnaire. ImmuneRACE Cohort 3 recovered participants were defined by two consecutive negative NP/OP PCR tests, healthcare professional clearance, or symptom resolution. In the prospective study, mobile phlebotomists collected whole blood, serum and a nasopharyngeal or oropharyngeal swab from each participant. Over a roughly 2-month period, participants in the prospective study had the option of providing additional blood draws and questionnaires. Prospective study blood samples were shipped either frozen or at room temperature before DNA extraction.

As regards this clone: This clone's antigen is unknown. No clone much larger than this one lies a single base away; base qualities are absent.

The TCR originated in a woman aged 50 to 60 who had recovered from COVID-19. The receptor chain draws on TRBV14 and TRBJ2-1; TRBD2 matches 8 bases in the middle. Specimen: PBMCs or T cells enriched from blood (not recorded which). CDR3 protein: CASSQPGGNQAYNEQFF. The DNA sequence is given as TGTGCCAGCAGCCAGCCGGGGGGGAATCAAGCCTACAATGAGCAGTTCTTC.